The subject of this entry is one TCR beta chain. Vbeta (60) and Jbeta (13) primers were used in the PCR. Sequenced by immunoSEQ multiplex PCR; TCRdb stores in-frame clones only, minus some. The sample records around 120,000 clones, about 76% being singletons. This record belongs to a study of cytomegalovirus exposure and HLA in healthy donors. Germline values: CDR1 WSHSY, CDR2 SAAADI. The CDR3 contains 17 residues. Germline trimming cut 0 bases from V and 0 bases from J; bases unmatched to any gene: 5. The TCR comes from a man aged 18 to 29 in good health and CMV-seronegative. The source material was PBMCs. This chain connects TRBV10-2 to TRBJ1-3, with 7 bases lining up with TRBD1. The CDR3 loop reads CASSESYRGYSGNTIYF. CDR3 nucleotide sequence: TGCGCCAGCAGTGAGTCGTACAGGGGCTACTCTGGAAACACCATATATTTT.